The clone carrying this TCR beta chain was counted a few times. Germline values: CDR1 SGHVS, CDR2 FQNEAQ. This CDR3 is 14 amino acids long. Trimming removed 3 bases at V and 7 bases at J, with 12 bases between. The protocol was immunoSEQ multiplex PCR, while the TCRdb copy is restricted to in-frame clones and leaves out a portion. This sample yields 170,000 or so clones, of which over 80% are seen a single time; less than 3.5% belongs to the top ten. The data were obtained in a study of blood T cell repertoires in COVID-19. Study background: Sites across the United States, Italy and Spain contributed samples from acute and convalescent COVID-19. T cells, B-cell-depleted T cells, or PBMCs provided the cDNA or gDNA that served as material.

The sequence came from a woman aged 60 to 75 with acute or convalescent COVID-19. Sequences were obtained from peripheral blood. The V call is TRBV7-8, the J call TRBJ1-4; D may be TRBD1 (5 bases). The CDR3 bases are TGTGCCAGCAGCTTCAGGGTTGATGGTGAAAAACTGTTTTTT. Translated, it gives CASSFRVDGEKLFF.